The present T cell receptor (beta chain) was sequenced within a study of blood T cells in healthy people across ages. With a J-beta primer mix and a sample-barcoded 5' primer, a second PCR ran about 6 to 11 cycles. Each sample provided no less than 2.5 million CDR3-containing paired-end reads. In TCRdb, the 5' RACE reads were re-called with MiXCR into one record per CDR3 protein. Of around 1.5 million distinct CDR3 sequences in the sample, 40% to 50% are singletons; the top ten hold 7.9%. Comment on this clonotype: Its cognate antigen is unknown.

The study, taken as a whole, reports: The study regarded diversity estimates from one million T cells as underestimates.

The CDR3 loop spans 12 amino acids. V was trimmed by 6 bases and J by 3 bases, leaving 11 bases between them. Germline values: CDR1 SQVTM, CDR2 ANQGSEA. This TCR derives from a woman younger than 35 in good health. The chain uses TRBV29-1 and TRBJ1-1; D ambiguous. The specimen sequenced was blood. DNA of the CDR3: TGCAGCGTAGCCCCTCGGGACACTGAAGCTTTCTTT. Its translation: CSVAPRDTEAFF.